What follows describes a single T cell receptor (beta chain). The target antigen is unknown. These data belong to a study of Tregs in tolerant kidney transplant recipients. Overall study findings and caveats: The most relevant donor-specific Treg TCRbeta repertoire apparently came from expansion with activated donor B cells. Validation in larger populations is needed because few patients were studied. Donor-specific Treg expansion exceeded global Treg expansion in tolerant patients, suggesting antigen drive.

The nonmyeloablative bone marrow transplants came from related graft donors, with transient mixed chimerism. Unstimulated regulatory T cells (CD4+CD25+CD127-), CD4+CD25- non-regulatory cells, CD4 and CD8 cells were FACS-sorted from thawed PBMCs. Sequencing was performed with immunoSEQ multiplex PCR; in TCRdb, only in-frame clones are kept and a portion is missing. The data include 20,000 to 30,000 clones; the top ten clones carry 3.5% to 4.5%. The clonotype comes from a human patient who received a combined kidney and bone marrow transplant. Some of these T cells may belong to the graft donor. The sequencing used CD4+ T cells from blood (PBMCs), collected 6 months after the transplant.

The CDR3 protein is CASSVGQVGNQPQHF. The CDR3 bases that were read are TGTGCCAGCAGTGTGGGTCAGGTGGGCAATCAGCCC. The genes are TRBV2 and TRBJ1-5; no firm D call. The CDR3 is cut off 3 residues early in the read; its end comes from the germline J gene. CDR1 SNHLY and CDR2 FYNNEI come from the germline V gene. V was trimmed by 4 bases and J by 2 bases, leaving 12 bases between them. The length of the CDR3 is 15 residues.